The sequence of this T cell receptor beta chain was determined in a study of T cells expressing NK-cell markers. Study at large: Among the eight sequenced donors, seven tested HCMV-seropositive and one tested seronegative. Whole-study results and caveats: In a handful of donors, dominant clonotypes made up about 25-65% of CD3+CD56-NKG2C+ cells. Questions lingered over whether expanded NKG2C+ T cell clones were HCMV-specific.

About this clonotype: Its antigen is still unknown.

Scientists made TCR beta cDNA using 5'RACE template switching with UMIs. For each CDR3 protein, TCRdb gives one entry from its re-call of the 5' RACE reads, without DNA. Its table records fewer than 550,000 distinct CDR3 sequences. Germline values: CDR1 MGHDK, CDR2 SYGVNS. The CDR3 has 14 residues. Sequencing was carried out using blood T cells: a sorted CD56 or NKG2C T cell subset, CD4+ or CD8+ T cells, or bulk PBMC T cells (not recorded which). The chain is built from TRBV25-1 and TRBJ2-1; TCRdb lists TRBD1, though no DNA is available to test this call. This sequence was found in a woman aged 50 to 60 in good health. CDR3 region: CASSDPGDRVEQFF. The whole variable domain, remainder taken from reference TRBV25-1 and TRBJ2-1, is EADIYQTPRYLVIGTGKKITLECSQTMGHDKMYWYQQDPGMELHLIHYSYGVNSTEKGDLSSESTVSRIRTEHFPLTLESARPSHTSQYLCASSDPGDRVEQFFGPGTRLTVL.